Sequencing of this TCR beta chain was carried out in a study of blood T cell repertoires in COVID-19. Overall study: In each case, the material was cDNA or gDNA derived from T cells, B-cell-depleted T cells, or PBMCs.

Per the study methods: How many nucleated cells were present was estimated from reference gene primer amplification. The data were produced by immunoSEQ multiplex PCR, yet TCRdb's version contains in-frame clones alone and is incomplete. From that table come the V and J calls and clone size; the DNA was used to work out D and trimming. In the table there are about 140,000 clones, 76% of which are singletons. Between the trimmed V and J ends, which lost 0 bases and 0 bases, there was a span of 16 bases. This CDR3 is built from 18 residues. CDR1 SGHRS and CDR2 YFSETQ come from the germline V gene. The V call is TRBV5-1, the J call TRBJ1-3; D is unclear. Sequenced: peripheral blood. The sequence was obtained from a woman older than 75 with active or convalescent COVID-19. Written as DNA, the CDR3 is TGCGCCAGCAGCTTGGATGGGGTCCGGAGGGCCTCTGGAAACACCATATATTTT. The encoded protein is CASSLDGVRRASGNTIYF.